This T cell receptor (beta chain) is drawn from a study of identical twins. TCRdb itself ran the 5' RACE reads through MiXCR, one entry per CDR3 protein. The sample consists of roughly 240,000 distinct CDR3 sequences, about 7.3% of them appearing once. The CDR3 contains 17 residues. Deletions cut 6 bases from V and 2 bases from J, with 21 bases between. These records were also assigned to another study, of yellow fever vaccine responses in identical twins.

The V call is TRBV12-3 or TRBV12-4, the J call TRBJ2-3, with D maybe TRBD2 (5 bases). This clonotype originated in a woman younger than 30 in good health. Sequencing was carried out using memory (CD45RO+) T cells sorted from blood. The CDR3 nucleotides are TGTGCCAGCAGGACACCCAGAGGGCTCTCTTACACAGATACGCAGTATTTT. This encodes CASRTPRGLSYTDTQYF.